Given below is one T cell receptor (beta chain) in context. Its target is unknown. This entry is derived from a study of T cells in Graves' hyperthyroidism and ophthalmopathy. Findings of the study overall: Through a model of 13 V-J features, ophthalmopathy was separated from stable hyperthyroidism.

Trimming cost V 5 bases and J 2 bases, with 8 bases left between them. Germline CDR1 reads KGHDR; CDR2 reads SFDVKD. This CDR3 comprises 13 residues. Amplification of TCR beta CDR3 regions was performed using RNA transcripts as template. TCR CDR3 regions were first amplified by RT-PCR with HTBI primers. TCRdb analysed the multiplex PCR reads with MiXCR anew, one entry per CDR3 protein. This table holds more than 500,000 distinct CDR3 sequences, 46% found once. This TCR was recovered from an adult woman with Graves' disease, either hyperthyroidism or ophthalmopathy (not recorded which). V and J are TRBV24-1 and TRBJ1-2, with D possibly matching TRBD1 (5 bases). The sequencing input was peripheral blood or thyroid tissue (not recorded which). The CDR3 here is CATSVNRNYGYTF. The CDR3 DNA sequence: TGTGCCACCAGTGTGAACAGGAACTATGGCTACACCTTC.